Listed here are 22 T cell receptor beta chains from one sample, sequenced in a study of shared clonotypes between healthy human individuals. Profiling relied on immunoSEQ multiplex PCR, and the TCRdb table lists in-frame clones only, not all of them. Among more than 400,000 clones listed, about 72% were seen once. The sequencing sample was made of PBMCs. These receptors were obtained from a woman aged 40-49 years in good health. Some clones in this sample may be carry-over from other donors' samples.

This clone came up many times. This CDR3 is also generated by other DNA sequences in the sample. The chain joins TRBV7-6 to TRBJ2-3; D possibly corresponds to TRBD2 (5 bases). The germline V gene encodes CDR1 SGHVS and CDR2 FNYEAQ. Trimming removed 5 bases at V and 5 bases at J, with 14 bases between. The CDR3 is 14 residues long. The CDR3 is CASSPQRAGDTQYF. Here the CDR3 DNA reads TGTGCCAGCAGCCCGCAAAGGGCGGGAGATACGCAGTATTTT.

The CDR3 loop reads CASSQRQGAPYYEQYF. The CDR3 nucleotides are TGTGCCAGCAGTCAACGACAGGGGGCGCCTTACTACGAGCAGTACTTC. The V and J genes are TRBV28 and TRBJ2-7; 10 positions agree with TRBD1. The CDR3 is made up of 16 amino acids. CDR1 and CDR2 (germline): MDHEN, SYDVKM. The trim removed 5 bases at V and 3 bases at J, leaving 10 bases unmatched.

The chain joins TRBV28 to TRBJ2-3, with D possibly called TRBD1 or TRBD2 (5 bases each). Germline lookup yields CDR1 MDHEN and CDR2 SYDVKM. V gave up 5 bases and J gave up 2 bases, with 11 bases separating them. The CDR3 consists of 14 residues. CDR3 coding DNA: TGTGCCAGCAGTAGGGACGGACCCACAGATACGCAGTATTTT. This encodes CASSRDGPTDTQYF. Supplemented by reference TRBV28 and TRBJ2-3, the full variable domain reads DVKVTQSSRYLVKRTGEKVFLECVQDMDHENMFWYRQDPGLGLRLIYFSYDVKMKEKGDIPEGYSVSREKKERFSLILESASTNQTSMYLCASSRDGPTDTQYFGPGTRLTVL.

This rearrangement joins TRBV10-2 to TRBJ2-7; D not certain. Germline assignment: CDR1 WSHSY and CDR2 SAAADI. Trimming removed 3 bases at V and 10 bases at J, with 10 bases between. The CDR3 has 11 amino acids. The CDR3 sequence is CASSDQRLQYF. CDR3 bases: TGCGCCAGCAGTGACCAGCGTTTACAGTACTTC.

This clone was seen once. At the DNA level, this CDR3 is encoded by other sequences in the same sample as well. The chain is built from TRBV7-2 and TRBJ2-3; D not resolved. Germline V gives CDR1 SGHTA, CDR2 FQGNSA. The V end was cut by 0 bases, the J end by 1 base, with 8 bases between. The CDR3 is 15 amino acids. The CDR3 region is CASSLASGRTDTQYF. CDR3 DNA sequence: TGTGCCAGCAGCTTAGCCTCGGGCCGCACAGATACGCAGTATTTT.

The chain joins TRBV7-2 to TRBJ2-5; the match to TRBD2 covers 8 bases. V dropped 2 bases and J dropped 5; count of bases not matched to a gene: 4. The CDR3 loop spans 14 amino acids. The V gene's germline CDR1 is SGHTA and CDR2 FQGNSA. CDR3 in DNA: TGTGCCAGCAGCTTAAGTAGGACTAGCGAGACCCAGTACTTC. Translated: CASSLSRTSETQYF.

This clone was found once. V usage is TRBV27 and J usage is TRBJ1-1, with D maybe TRBD1 (5 bases). The CDR3 contains 15 residues. CDR1 and CDR2 from the germline V gene are MNHEY and SMNVEV (reference sequence). V gave up 5 bases and J gave up 5 bases, with 18 bases separating them. The CDR3 protein is CASSPWDLRGTEAFF. For the CDR3, the DNA is TGTGCCAGCAGTCCGTGGGACCTACGAGGAACTGAAGCTTTCTTT.

The rearrangement links TRBV9 to TRBJ2-5; 11 nucleotides match TRBD2. V was clipped by 4 bases and J by 2 bases; unmatched bases: 7. The CDR3 has 16 residues. Germline V CDR1 and CDR2: SGDLS, YYNGEE. The CDR3 region has the DNA TGTGCCAGCAGCTCCATAGCGGGAGGGGGGCAAGAGACCCAGTACTTC. Residues: CASSSIAGGGQETQYF.

CDR3: CASRTGGRGYGYTF. CDR3 nucleotide sequence: TGTGCCAGCAGAACAGGGGGCAGGGGCTATGGCTACACCTTC. This rearrangement joins TRBV13 to TRBJ1-2; 9 bases agree with TRBD1. The CDR3 totals 14 residues. Germline CDR1 is PRHDT and CDR2 is FYEKMQ (reference sequence). The V segment lost 6 bases and the J segment 4 bases; nucleotides outside the gene matches: 6.

This chain links TRBV2 with TRBJ1-5, with D unresolved. The CDR3 has 15 residues. V lost 3 bases and J lost 7, with 16 bases in between. Germline-derived CDR1 and CDR2 are SNHLY and FYNNEI. The CDR3 is CASSEVRGVGQPQHF. The CDR3 region has the DNA TGTGCCAGCAGTGAGGTTCGGGGTGTAGGGCAGCCCCAGCATTTT. The complete variable domain, with remaining parts taken from reference TRBV2 and TRBJ1-5, reads EPEVTQTPSHQVTQMGQEVILRCVPISNHLYFYWYRQILGQKVEFLVSFYNNEISEKSEIFDDQFSVERPDGSNFTLKIRSTKLEDSAMYFCASSEVRGVGQPQHFGDGTRLSIL.

This clone was detected only a few times. The genes are TRBV2 and TRBJ1-3, with D uncertain. Germline V CDR1 and CDR2: SNHLY, FYNNEI. CDR3 size: 13 residues. V shed 4 bases and J shed 2 bases, with 6 bases lying between them. CDR3: CASSGTTGNTIYF. The CDR3 bases are TGTGCCAGCAGTGGGACCACTGGAAACACCATATATTTT.

This clone occurred once. J is TRBJ2-7 and V is TRBV19; D may be TRBD1 or TRBD2 (5 bases each). Germline CDR1 is LNHDA and CDR2 is SQIVND (reference sequence). Trimming shortened V by 2 bases and J by 3 bases, and 14 bases separated the two germline ends. CDR3 size: 15 residues. This chain's CDR3 is CASSIQSGTVYEQYF. CDR3 nucleotides: TGTGCCAGTAGTATACAGTCAGGGACGGTCTACGAGCAGTACTTC. Complete variable domain (other parts from reference TRBV19 and TRBJ2-7): DGGITQSPKYLFRKEGQNVTLSCEQNLNHDAMYWYRQDPGQGLRLIYYSQIVNDFQKGDIAEGYSVSREKKESFPLTVTSAQKNPTAFYLCASSIQSGTVYEQYFGPGTRLTVT.

This clone was recorded many times. The V gene is TRBV19, the J gene TRBJ2-5, with a tentative D call TRBD2 (5 bases). The CDR3 has 13 residues. Per germline, CDR1 LNHDA and CDR2 SQIVND (reference sequence). V was trimmed by 7 bases and J by 3 bases, leaving 12 bases between them. CDR3 nucleotides: TGTGCCAGTAAGCGACCGGAGGAAGAGACCCAGTACTTC. It translates to CASKRPEEETQYF. Full variable domain (outside the CDR3, taken from reference TRBV19 and TRBJ2-5): DGGITQSPKYLFRKEGQNVTLSCEQNLNHDAMYWYRQDPGQGLRLIYYSQIVNDFQKGDIAEGYSVSREKKESFPLTVTSAQKNPTAFYLCASKRPEEETQYFGPGTRLLVL.

The chain couples TRBV19 to TRBJ2-1; the D gene is possibly TRBD2 (5 bases). The V end was cut by 5 bases, the J end by 1 base, with 12 bases between. The CDR3 has 15 amino acids. Germline values: CDR1 LNHDA, CDR2 SQIVND (reference sequence). The CDR3 coding sequence is TGTGCCAGTAGTCCAGAGGGTTGGTCCTACAATGAGCAGTTCTTC. Translation gives CASSPEGWSYNEQFF.

The rearrangement uses TRBV11-2 and TRBJ2-2; D is possibly TRBD1 (8 bases). From germline, CDR1 is SGHAT and CDR2 FQNNGV. The length of the CDR3 is 18 residues. Trimming took 5 bases from V and 3 from J, leaving 22 bases between them. The chain's CDR3 is CASSARGRTSSDTGELFF. As DNA, the CDR3 is TGTGCCAGCAGCGCCAGGGGGCGGACTAGTTCCGACACCGGGGAGCTGTTTTTT.

The chain couples TRBV6-1 to TRBJ2-7, with 7 bases identical to TRBD2. Looked up from germline, CDR1 is MNHNS and CDR2 is SASEGT. Trimming took 3 bases from V and 2 from J; bases not matched to a gene: 4. CDR3 size: 14 residues. In nucleotides, the CDR3 is TGTGCCAGCAGTGAGGGGGGGAGGGCCTACGAGCAGTACTTC. Translating it yields CASSEGGRAYEQYF.

This sequence joins TRBV10-2 and TRBJ2-5; TRBD1 matches 9 bases. With the DNA end fitting TRBJ2-7 better, the J assignment may be wrong. This CDR3 is 16 amino acids long. CDR1 is WSHSY, CDR2 SAAADI, per germline. DNA of the CDR3: TGCGCCAGCAGTGAGTCTAGGGACAGGGATAGCGGCGAGCAGTACTTC. Encoded protein: CASSESRDRDSGEQYF.

The chain combines TRBV28 with TRBJ2-3; TRBD2 is a possible D gene (6 bases). The CDR3 totals 18 residues. The germline V gene has CDR1 MDHEN and CDR2 SYDVKM. Trimming removed 6 bases at V and 3 bases at J, with 25 bases between. The chain's CDR3 is CASSYVSGRDRATDTQYF. CDR3 coding DNA: TGTGCCAGCAGCTACGTGAGCGGGCGGGATAGAGCGACAGATACGCAGTATTTT. Filled out from reference TRBV28 and TRBJ2-3, the complete variable domain reads DVKVTQSSRYLVKRTGEKVFLECVQDMDHENMFWYRQDPGLGLRLIYFSYDVKMKEKGDIPEGYSVSREKKERFSLILESASTNQTSMYLCASSYVSGRDRATDTQYFGPGTRLTVL.

This clone showed up just a few times. The chain employs TRBV7-2 and TRBJ2-7; the D gene is possibly TRBD1 (6 bases). CDR1 SGHTA and CDR2 FQGNSA come from the germline V gene. The ends were cut back, 5 bases at V and 2 bases at J, with 13 bases in the middle. The CDR3 has 14 residues. In DNA, the CDR3 is TGTGCCAGCAGCACCAGGACAGCAGCCTACGAGCAGTACTTC. Its translation: CASSTRTAAYEQYF.

This clone was detected once. The chain links TRBV5-6 to TRBJ1-2; no firm D call. Trimming cost V 0 bases and J 0 bases, with 6 bases left between them. This CDR3 is 14 amino acids long. From germline, CDR1 is SGHDT and CDR2 YYEEEE. The CDR3 protein is CASSLGVSNYGYTF. CDR3 DNA sequence: TGTGCCAGCAGCTTGGGGGTGTCTAACTATGGCTACACCTTC.

The chain couples TRBV28 to TRBJ2-1, with TRBD2 matching over 8 bases. After removal of 6 bases from V and 3 bases from J, the junction contained 13 bases not matched to a gene. Germline V gives CDR1 MDHEN, CDR2 SYDVKM. The CDR3 is 17 amino acids. This chain's CDR3 is CASSPLNIAGFYNEQFF. Here the CDR3 DNA reads TGTGCCAGCAGCCCACTCAATATAGCGGGATTCTACAATGAGCAGTTCTTC.

The V gene is TRBV9, the J gene TRBJ2-3; 11 bases map to TRBD2. The CDR3 totals 18 residues. Germline V gives CDR1 SGDLS, CDR2 YYNGEE. V lost 3 bases and J lost 4; bases outside the gene matches: 13. The CDR3 DNA follows: TGTGCCAGCAGCGGGGCTTTAGCGGGAGGGCCGGCGCCAGATACGCAGTATTTT. The encoded protein is CASSGALAGGPAPDTQYF.